What follows are 30 T cell receptor beta chains derived from one specimen sequenced in a study of blood T cell repertoires in COVID-19. Using immunoSEQ multiplex PCR, the repertoire was profiled, and TCRdb retains in-frame clones only, with some absent. Seen here are fewer than 250,000 clones, roughly 80% observed once, and the top ten hold about 5.3%. The sample comprised PBMCs or T cells enriched from blood (not recorded which). Receptors originate from a woman aged 50 to 60 who had been exposed to COVID-19.

The rearrangement uses TRBV3-1 (or the pseudogene TRBV3-2) and TRBJ1-2; no definite D call. V was cut by 7 bases and J by 0 bases, with 12 bases left in between. This CDR3 comprises 14 residues. Germline V gene data show CDR1 as LGHDT and CDR2 as YNNKEL (reference sequence). CDR3 loop: CASTHWASNYGYTF. The CDR3, as DNA: TGTGCCAGCACGCACTGGGCCTCTAACTATGGCTACACCTTC.

This sequence joins TRBV6-5 and TRBJ2-5, with 8 bases aligning to TRBD1. Losses at the gene ends were 0 bases for V and 5 bases for J; bases not matched to a gene: 5. CDR3 length: 15 amino acids. Germline V gene data show CDR1 as MNHEY and CDR2 as SVGAGI. The CDR3 sequence: CASSYSNRGWETQYF. The CDR3 DNA is TGTGCCAGCAGTTACTCGAACAGGGGGTGGGAGACCCAGTACTTC.

This sequence joins TRBV6-5 and TRBJ1-4, with TRBD1 matching over 7 bases. Germline CDR1 MNHEY, CDR2 SVGAGI. The V gene end was trimmed by 5 bases and the J gene end by 10 bases; junction bases not matched to a gene: 10. There are 14 residues in the CDR3. Written as DNA, the CDR3 is TGTGCCAGCAGTAATTCGTTCCAGGGGGGAAAACTGTTTTTT. Translating gives CASSNSFQGGKLFF.

The chain joins TRBV3-1 (or the pseudogene TRBV3-2) to TRBJ2-5, with D perhaps TRBD2 (6 bases). Germline CDR1 and CDR2: LGHDT and YNNKEL (reference sequence). The V end was cut by 6 bases, the J end by 4 bases, with 15 bases between. This CDR3 is built from 14 residues. The CDR3 protein is CASSSRGAGETQYF. The CDR3 coding sequence is TGTGCCAGCAGTTCGCGGGGCGCAGGAGAGACCCAGTACTTC.

The chain couples TRBV28 to TRBJ1-6, with D tentatively TRBD1 (5 bases). The CDR3 is 18 amino acids. V was clipped by 1 base and J by 9 bases, with 22 bases between them. The germline CDR1 and CDR2 sequences are MDHEN and SYDVKM. CDR3 sequence: CASSLYRLGPQDSSPLHF. The DNA for the CDR3 is TGTGCCAGCAGTTTATATAGATTGGGGCCTCAGGATAGTTCACCCCTCCACTTT.

CDR3 nucleotides: TGTGCCAGCAGCGATGGGAGGGTTGGCGGCTACACCTTC. Protein sequence: CASSDGRVGGYTF. V usage is TRBV9 and J usage is TRBJ1-2; D remains ambiguous. This CDR3 comprises 13 residues. V was trimmed by 3 bases and J by 8 bases, leaving 14 bases between them. CDR1 SGDLS and CDR2 YYNGEE come from the germline V gene.

The rearrangement joins TRBV5-1 to TRBJ2-6; 8 bases align to TRBD1. This CDR3 contains 18 residues. V dropped 0 bases and J dropped 3; count of bases not matched to a gene: 8. Germline CDR1 reads SGHRS; CDR2 reads YFSETQ. CDR3 region: CASSLEDRGGSGANVLTF. CDR3 nucleotide sequence: TGCGCCAGCAGCTTGGAAGACAGGGGAGGCAGTGGGGCCAACGTCCTGACTTTC.

This clone has a handful of counts. Other DNA sequences in this sample translate to the same CDR3. V is TRBV18 and J is TRBJ1-5; tentative D call: TRBD1 (5 bases). V lost 3 bases to trimming and J lost 3 bases, with 12 bases between them. The CDR3 contains 15 residues. Per germline, CDR1 KGHSH and CDR2 LQKENI. This CDR3 is CASSPTDSSNQPQHF. The CDR3 DNA follows: TGTGCCAGCTCACCGACTGACAGCTCCAATCAGCCCCAGCATTTT.

This rearrangement joins TRBV5-5 to TRBJ2-7; TRBD1 matches at 9 bases. This CDR3 spans 16 amino acids. Looked up from germline, CDR1 is SGHKS and CDR2 is YYEKEE (reference sequence). V shed 4 bases, J shed 5 bases, and the junction held 13 bases outside the gene matches. CDR3 sequence reads: CASSPLGQGSPHEQYF. Here the CDR3 DNA reads TGTGCCAGCAGCCCACTGGGACAGGGAAGTCCCCACGAGCAGTACTTC.

J is TRBJ2-3 and V is TRBV3-1 (or the pseudogene TRBV3-2); 13 bases are shared with TRBD2. V gave up 1 base and J gave up 6 bases; unmatched junction bases: 4. This CDR3 spans 16 amino acids. Germline-derived CDR1 and CDR2 are LGHDT and YNNKEL (reference sequence). The CDR3 protein is CASSQGLAGGPDTQYF. The CDR3 DNA follows: TGTGCCAGCAGCCAAGGACTAGCGGGGGGCCCCGATACGCAGTATTTT.

This clone was picked up a small number of times. The DNA for the CDR3 is TGTGCCAGCAAGGGGACTGGAAACACCATATATTTT. This codes for CASKGTGNTIYF. V gene TRBV2 combines with J gene TRBJ1-3; D may be TRBD1 (5 bases). Trimming stripped 7 bases from V and 2 bases from J, with 6 bases between. Germline V gene data show CDR1 as SNHLY and CDR2 as FYNNEI. This CDR3 contains 12 residues.

The chain uses TRBV9 and TRBJ2-1; unclear D gene. Trimming shortened V by 2 bases and J by 6 bases, and 6 bases separated the two germline ends. Germline lookup yields CDR1 SGDLS and CDR2 YYNGEE. This CDR3 comprises 12 residues. The CDR3 here is CASSVGSNEQFF. CDR3 bases: TGTGCCAGCAGCGTCGGTTCCAATGAGCAGTTCTTC.

This chain connects TRBV6-6 to TRBJ1-3; D is possibly TRBD1 (5 bases). The CDR3 runs 15 residues. Deletions cut 2 bases from V and 7 bases from J, with 15 bases between. Per the germline V gene, CDR1 is MNHNY and CDR2 is SVGAGI (reference sequence). This CDR3 reads CASSYDSLLMNTIYF. The CDR3 DNA is TGTGCCAGCAGTTACGACAGTCTCCTAATGAACACCATATATTTT.

The V call is TRBV5-1, the J call TRBJ2-5; 9 nucleotides match TRBD1. CDR1 is SGHRS, CDR2 YFSETQ, per germline. This CDR3 has 15 amino acids. J gave up 3 bases and V 5 bases, and 8 bases lay outside the gene matches. CDR3 loop: CASRLRTGVEETQYF. As DNA, the CDR3 is TGCGCCAGCAGACTTCGGACAGGGGTTGAAGAGACCCAGTACTTC.

The rearrangement uses TRBV6-5 and TRBJ2-7; 9 bases map to TRBD2. The CDR3 is made up of 15 amino acids. The germline V gene encodes CDR1 MNHEY and CDR2 SVGAGI. Unmatched junction bases numbered 8, after V lost 6 bases and J lost 2 bases. The CDR3 reads CASRPLAGRTYEQYF. The CDR3 DNA reads as TGTGCCAGCAGGCCCCTAGCGGGGCGGACCTACGAGCAGTACTTC.

This clone was detected once. The V gene is TRBV5-1, the J gene TRBJ2-1; D gene unclear. Germline V gene sequence: CDR1 SGHRS, CDR2 YFSETQ. The V gene lost 2 bases and the J gene lost 6 bases, with 15 bases spanning the gap. The CDR3 spans 15 residues. This CDR3 is CASSFLSMSGNEQFF. CDR3 coding DNA: TGCGCCAGCAGCTTTCTATCGATGTCGGGCAATGAGCAGTTCTTC.

In its sample, this clone was seen once. V is TRBV9 and J is TRBJ1-1; a possible D gene is TRBD1 (5 bases). The CDR3 is made up of 15 amino acids. With 0 bases removed from V and 4 bases from J, the gap between germline ends came to 13 bases. The germline V gene encodes CDR1 SGDLS and CDR2 YYNGEE. CDR3 in amino acids: CASSVGATGGTEAFF. CDR3 bases: TGTGCCAGCAGCGTAGGAGCTACGGGGGGCACTGAAGCTTTCTTT.

The chain has TRBV7-6 and TRBJ2-3; 7 bases match TRBD1. Losses at the gene ends were 4 bases for V and 0 bases for J; bases not matched to a gene: 4. The germline V gene encodes CDR1 SGHVS and CDR2 FNYEAQ. This CDR3 region has 15 residues. The CDR3 DNA sequence: TGTGCCAGCAGCTCAGGGGGTACTAGCACAGATACGCAGTATTTT. Amino acid sequence: CASSSGGTSTDTQYF.

The rearrangement joins TRBV12-3 or TRBV12-4 to TRBJ1-2; the D is unclear. With 8 bases removed from V and 5 bases from J, the gap between germline ends came to 9 bases. This CDR3 contains 11 residues. CDR3 nucleotide sequence: TGTGCCAGCGGTTGGGAGTATGGCTACACCTTC. Encoded protein: CASGWEYGYTF.

The chain is built from TRBV5-1 and TRBJ1-2, with TRBD1 matching over 9 bases. The CDR3 covers 15 residues. The V and J ends lost 0 bases and 4 bases, in that order; junction bases with no gene match: 4. Per germline, CDR1 SGHRS and CDR2 YFSETQ. The CDR3: CASSLALQGAYGYTF. CDR3 DNA: TGCGCCAGCAGCTTGGCCTTACAGGGGGCCTATGGCTACACCTTC.

CDR3 bases: TGTGCCAGCAGCTTGGACGGGGGGCTCTCCTACGAGCAGTACTTC. Encoded protein: CASSLDGGLSYEQYF. The gene calls are TRBV5-4 and TRBJ2-7, with a weak D call TRBD2 (7 bases). This CDR3 contains 15 residues. The germline V and J ends were trimmed by 0 bases and 0 bases, with 10 bases remaining between them. CDR1 and CDR2 (germline): SGHNT, YYREEE (reference sequence). The whole variable domain, filled in from reference TRBV5-4 and TRBJ2-7, reads ETGVTQSPTHLIKTRGQQVTLRCSSQSGHNTVSWYQQALGQGPQFIFQYYREEENGRGNFPPRFSGLQFPNYSSELNVNALELDDSALYLCASSLDGGLSYEQYFGPGTRLTVT.

This clone was observed a few times. V gene TRBV12-5 combines with J gene TRBJ2-7; weak D call: TRBD1 (7 bases). Germline V lookup: CDR1 LGHNT, CDR2 FRNRAP. This CDR3 has 15 residues. V lost 7 bases and J lost 3, with 19 bases in between. The CDR3 spells CASDMGGPGGYEQYF. Here the CDR3 DNA reads TGTGCTAGTGATATGGGGGGCCCAGGGGGCTACGAGCAGTACTTC.

This chain uses TRBV27 with TRBJ2-3; no clear D gene. CDR3 length equals 15 residues. The V and J ends lost 3 bases and 4 bases respectively, with 14 bases between them. Looked up from germline, CDR1 is MNHEY and CDR2 is SMNVEV (reference sequence). In DNA, the CDR3 is TGTGCCAGCAGTTTTTCGAGTCCCCGCCCAGATACGCAGTATTTT. This sequence encodes CASSFSSPRPDTQYF.

This clone was counted between two and nine times. J is TRBJ2-5 and V is TRBV14, with 7 bases fitting TRBD2. Germline CDR1 reads SGHDN; CDR2 reads FVKESK. The CDR3 has 14 amino acids. With 4 bases clipped from V and 5 bases from J, the junction kept 7 bases outside the gene matches. CDR3 in DNA: TGTGCCAGCAGCCGGGACTACCGTTCGGAGACCCAGTACTTC. The encoded protein is CASSRDYRSETQYF.

This chain links TRBV13 with TRBJ2-1; perhaps TRBD2 as D (5 bases). This CDR3 contains 15 residues. Germline lookup yields CDR1 PRHDT and CDR2 FYEKMQ (reference sequence). V lost 2 bases to trimming and J lost 7 bases, with 15 bases between them. The DNA for the CDR3 is TGTGCCAGCAGCTTATGGGCGGGTTCGGGGAATGAGCAGTTCTTC. It translates to CASSLWAGSGNEQFF. The complete variable domain, with remaining parts taken from reference TRBV13 and TRBJ2-1, reads AAGVIQSPRHLIKEKRETATLKCYPIPRHDTVYWYQQGPGQDPQFLISFYEKMQSDKGSIPDRFSAQQFSDYHSELNMSSLELGDSALYFCASSLWAGSGNEQFFGPGTRLTVL.

This clone has just a few counts. The chain links TRBV5-6 to TRBJ1-2, with TRBD1 identical over 8 bases. Germline CDR1 SGHDT, CDR2 YYEEEE. Trimming at V came to 3 bases and at J to 5 bases, leaving 12 bases not matched to a gene. The CDR3 totals 16 residues. CDR3 in amino acids: CASSYDAGGAAYGYTF. For the CDR3, the DNA is TGTGCCAGCAGCTACGATGCAGGGGGCGCGGCATATGGCTACACCTTC. Combining the CDR3 with reference TRBV5-6 and TRBJ1-2 gives the whole variable domain DAGVTQSPTHLIKTRGQQVTLRCSPKSGHDTVSWYQQALGQGPQFIFQYYEEEERQRGNFPDRFSGHQFPNYSSELNVNALLLGDSALYLCASSYDAGGAAYGYTFGSGTRLTVV.

V usage is TRBV5-5 and J usage is TRBJ1-5; TRBD1 matches at 7 bases. J lost 7 bases, V lost 4 bases, and 14 bases had no gene match. CDR1 and CDR2 (germline): SGHKS, YYEKEE (reference sequence). This CDR3 contains 16 residues. CDR3 DNA sequence: TGTGCCAGCAGCCCGGGAGGGACAGCGACTACACAGCCCCAGCATTTT. Its protein product is CASSPGGTATTQPQHF. The entire variable domain, with the rest obtained from reference TRBV5-5 and TRBJ1-5, is as follows: DAGVTQSPTHLIKTRGQQVTLRCSPISGHKSVSWYQQVLGQGPQFIFQYYEKEERGRGNFPDRFSARQFPNYSSELNVNALLLGDSALYLCASSPGGTATTQPQHFGDGTRLSIL.

In its sample, this clone was seen a few times. The chain carries TRBV30 and TRBJ2-1, with 7 bases identical to TRBD2. This CDR3 region has 14 residues. Trimming cost V 5 bases and J 5 bases; bases outside gene matches: 9. CDR1 and CDR2 from the germline V gene are GTSNPN and SVGIG (reference sequence). The CDR3 nucleotides are TGTGCCTGGTCCGGGGGGACTTGGGACAATGAGCAGTTCTTC. Protein product: CAWSGGTWDNEQFF.

The chain recombines TRBV6-1 with TRBJ1-3; tentative D call: TRBD1 (6 bases). V was pared by 2 bases and J by 5 bases, with 13 bases between. The CDR3 length is 15 residues. Germline-derived CDR1 and CDR2 are MNHNS and SASEGT. CDR3: CASSEPYRARNTIYF. For the CDR3, the DNA is TGTGCCAGCAGTGAACCCTACAGGGCGAGAAACACCATATATTTT.

The genes are TRBV9 and TRBJ1-1; 7 bases match TRBD1. The CDR3 totals 13 residues. CDR1 and CDR2 from the germline V gene are SGDLS and YYNGEE. The J segment lost 8 bases and the V segment lost 4 bases, leaving 8 bases of the junction unmatched. The CDR3 DNA sequence: TGTGCCAGCAGCACACGATGGACAGGAGAAGCTTTCTTT. This translates into CASSTRWTGEAFF.